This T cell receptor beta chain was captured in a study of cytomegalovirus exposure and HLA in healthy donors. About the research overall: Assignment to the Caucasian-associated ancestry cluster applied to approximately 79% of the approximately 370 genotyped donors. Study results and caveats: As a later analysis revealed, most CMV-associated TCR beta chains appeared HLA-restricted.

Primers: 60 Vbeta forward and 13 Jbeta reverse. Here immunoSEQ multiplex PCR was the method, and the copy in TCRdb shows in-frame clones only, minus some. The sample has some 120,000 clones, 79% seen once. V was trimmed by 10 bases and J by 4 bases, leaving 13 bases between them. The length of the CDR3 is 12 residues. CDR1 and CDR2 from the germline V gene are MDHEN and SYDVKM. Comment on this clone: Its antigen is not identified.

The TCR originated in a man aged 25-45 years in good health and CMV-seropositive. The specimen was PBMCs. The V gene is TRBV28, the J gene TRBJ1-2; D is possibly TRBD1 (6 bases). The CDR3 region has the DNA TGTGCCATGGGGGGGGGCGCCTATGGCTACACCTTC. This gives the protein CAMGGGAYGYTF.